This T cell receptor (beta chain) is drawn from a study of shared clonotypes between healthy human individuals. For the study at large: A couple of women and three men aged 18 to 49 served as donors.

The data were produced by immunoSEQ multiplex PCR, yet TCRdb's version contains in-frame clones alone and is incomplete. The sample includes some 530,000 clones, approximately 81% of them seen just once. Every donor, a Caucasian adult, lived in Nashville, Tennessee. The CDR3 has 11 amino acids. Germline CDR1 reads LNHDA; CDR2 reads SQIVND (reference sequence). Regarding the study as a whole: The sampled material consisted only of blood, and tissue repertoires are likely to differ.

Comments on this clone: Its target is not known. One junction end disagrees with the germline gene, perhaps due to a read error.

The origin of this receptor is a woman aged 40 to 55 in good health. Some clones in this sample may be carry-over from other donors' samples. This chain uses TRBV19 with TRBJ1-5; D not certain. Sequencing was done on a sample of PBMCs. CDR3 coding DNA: TGTGCCAGTAGTATTGGGGAATCCTCAACCTTT. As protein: CASSIGESSTF. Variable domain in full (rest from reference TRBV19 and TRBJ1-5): DGGITQSPKYLFRKEGQNVTLSCEQNLNHDAMYWYRQDPGQGLRLIYYSQIVNDFQKGDIAEGYSVSREKKESFPLTVTSAQKNPTAFYLCASSIGESSTFGDGTRLSIL.